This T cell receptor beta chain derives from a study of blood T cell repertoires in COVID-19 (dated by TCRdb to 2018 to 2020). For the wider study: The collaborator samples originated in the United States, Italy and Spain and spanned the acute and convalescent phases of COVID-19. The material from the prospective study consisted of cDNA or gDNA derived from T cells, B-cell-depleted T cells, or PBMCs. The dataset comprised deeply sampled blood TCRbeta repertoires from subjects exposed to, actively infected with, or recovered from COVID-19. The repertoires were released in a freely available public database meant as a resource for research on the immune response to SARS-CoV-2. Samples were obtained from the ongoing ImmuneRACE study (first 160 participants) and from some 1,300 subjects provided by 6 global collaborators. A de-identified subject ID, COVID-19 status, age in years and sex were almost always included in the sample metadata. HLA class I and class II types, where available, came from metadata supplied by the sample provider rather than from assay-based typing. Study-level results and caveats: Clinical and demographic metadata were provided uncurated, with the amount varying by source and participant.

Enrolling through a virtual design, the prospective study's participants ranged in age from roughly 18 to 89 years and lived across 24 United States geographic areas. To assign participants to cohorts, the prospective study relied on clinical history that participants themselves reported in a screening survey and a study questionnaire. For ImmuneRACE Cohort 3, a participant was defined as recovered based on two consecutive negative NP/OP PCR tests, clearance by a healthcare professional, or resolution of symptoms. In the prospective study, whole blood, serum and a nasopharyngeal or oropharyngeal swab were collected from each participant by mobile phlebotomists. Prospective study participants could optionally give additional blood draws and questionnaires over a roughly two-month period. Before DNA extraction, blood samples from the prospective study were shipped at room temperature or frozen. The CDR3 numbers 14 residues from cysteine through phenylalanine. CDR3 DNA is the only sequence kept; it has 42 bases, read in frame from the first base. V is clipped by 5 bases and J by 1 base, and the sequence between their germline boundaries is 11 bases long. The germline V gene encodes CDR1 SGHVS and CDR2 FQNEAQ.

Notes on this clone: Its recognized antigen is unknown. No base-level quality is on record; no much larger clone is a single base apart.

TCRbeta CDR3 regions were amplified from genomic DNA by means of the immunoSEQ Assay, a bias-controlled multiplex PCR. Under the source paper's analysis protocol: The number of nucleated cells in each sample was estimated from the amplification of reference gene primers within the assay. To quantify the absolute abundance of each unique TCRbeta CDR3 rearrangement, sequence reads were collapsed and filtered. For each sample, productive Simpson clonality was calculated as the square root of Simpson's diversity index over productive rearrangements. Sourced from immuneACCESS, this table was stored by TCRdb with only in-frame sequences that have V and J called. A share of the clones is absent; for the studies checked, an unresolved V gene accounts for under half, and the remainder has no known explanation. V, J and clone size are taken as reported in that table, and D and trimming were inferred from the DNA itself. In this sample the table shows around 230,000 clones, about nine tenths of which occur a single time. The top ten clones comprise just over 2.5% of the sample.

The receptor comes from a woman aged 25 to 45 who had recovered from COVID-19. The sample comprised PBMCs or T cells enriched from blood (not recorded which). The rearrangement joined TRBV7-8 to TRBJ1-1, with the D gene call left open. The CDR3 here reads CASSPSSGNTEAFF. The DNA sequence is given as TGTGCCAGCAGCCCTAGTTCTGGGAACACTGAAGCTTTCTTT.